This is a list of T cell receptor beta chains from one sample in a study of blood T cell repertoires in COVID-19. Clones were sequenced by immunoSEQ multiplex PCR, and TCRdb holds only the in-frame ones, with some missing. The sample includes fewer than 350,000 clones, under 90% of them seen just once. The sequenced sample was peripheral blood. All receptors derive from a woman aged 60-75 years with active or convalescent COVID-19. Both conserved end residues are part of each CDR3. D genes are given only for firm matches. Only some rows state a clone size, as once, few, many or a class for expanded clones.

j_call cdr3_length d_call v_call clone_size cdr3_nt cdr3_aa
TRBJ1-5 13 - TRBV12-3/TRBV12-4 - TGTGCCAGCAGTACCGGGACATCCCAGCCCCAGCATTTT CASSTGTSQPQHF
TRBJ1-2 14 - TRBV5-6 few TGTGCCAGCAGCTTGACAGGTATTGGCTATGGCTACACCTTC CASSLTGIGYGYTF
TRBJ2-1 17 TRBD1 TRBV7-9 - TGTGCCAGCAGCGTAATGACAGGGTATATCCCCCCCAATGAGCAGTTCTTC CASSVMTGYIPPNEQFF
TRBJ2-1 14 - TRBV4-2 - TGTGCCAGCAGCCGGGGGGGCCTAGGGGGTGAGCAGTTCTTC CASSRGGLGGEQFF
TRBJ2-7 11 - TRBV29-1 - TGCAGCGTTGTAACCTACTACGAGCAGTACTTC CSVVTYYEQYF
TRBJ2-1 19 TRBD2 TRBV7-9 - TGTGCCAGCAGCCCGGCGGGCGGGACTAGCGGGGGGGCTCATAATGAGCAGTTCTTC CASSPAGGTSGGAHNEQFF
TRBJ1-1 14 - TRBV19 - TGTGCCAGTAGGAAACAGGGAGTAGGGAATGAAGCTTTCTTT CASRKQGVGNEAFF
TRBJ2-1 13 - TRBV10-3 - TGTGCCATCAGTGAAGCTAGCACACATGAGCAGTTCTTC CAISEASTHEQFF
TRBJ2-7 13 - TRBV12-3/TRBV12-4 - TGTGCCATCGCAGGGGGGACTGCCTACGAGCAGTACTTC CAIAGGTAYEQYF
TRBJ2-4 18 - TRBV7-9 - TGTGCCAGCACCAACACCCCCGTGTCTATAGGGGGCAAAAACATTCAGTACTTC CASTNTPVSIGGKNIQYF
TRBJ1-1 14 - TRBV7-2 - TGTGCCAGCTCCCTGGGCTGGGTTAACACTGAAGCTTTCTTT CASSLGWVNTEAFF
TRBJ2-3 15 - TRBV9 - TGTGCCAGCAGCGTAGAGTTAGGGGCCACAGATACGCAGTATTTT CASSVELGATDTQYF
TRBJ2-2 16 TRBD2 TRBV5-1 - TGCGCCAGCAGGCCCCTCCTAGCGGGGGGGCCCGGGGAGCTGTTTTTT CASRPLLAGGPGELFF
TRBJ2-1 13 - TRBV6-5 once TGTGCCAGCAGTTACGGGGGCAACAATGAGCAGTTCTTC CASSYGGNNEQFF
TRBJ2-4 15 TRBD2 TRBV3-1/TRBV3-2 - TGTGCCAGCAGCCAGGCTAGCGGGGACATAAACATTCAGTACTTC CASSQASGDINIQYF
TRBJ1-6 15 - TRBV6-2/TRBV6-3 - TGTGCCAGCAGTGCGGACATCTCCTATAATTCACCCCTCCACTTT CASSADISYNSPLHF
TRBJ2-7 14 TRBD2 TRBV18 - TGTGCCAGCTCCGGGCGCGGGGGGCAGGGCGAGCAGTACTTC CASSGRGGQGEQYF
TRBJ2-1 17 TRBD1 TRBV9 - TGTGCCAGCAGCGTAGTGGGGACAGGGGTTCCCTACAATGAGCAGTTCTTC CASSVVGTGVPYNEQFF
TRBJ1-4 14 - TRBV3-1/TRBV3-2 once TGTGCCAGCAGCCAAGATAAGCAAACGGAAAAACTGTTTTTT CASSQDKQTEKLFF
TRBJ2-7 13 TRBD1 TRBV7-9 few TGTGCCGGGACAGGGGGCAGGAGCTACGAGCAGTACTTC CAGTGGRSYEQYF
TRBJ1-4 18 - TRBV11-2 - TGTGCCAGCAGCTTCGGGGATGGAGGGGAGGAAACTAATGAAAAACTGTTTTTT CASSFGDGGEETNEKLFF
TRBJ1-1 21 - TRBV21-1 - TGTGCCAGCAGCAAAGCGCAAGGTTTCAGGACAGGGGCCGCCCAGATCTCTGAAGCTTTCTTT CASSKAQGFRTGAAQISEAFF
TRBJ2-3 18 TRBD2 TRBV6-2/TRBV6-3 - TGTGCCAGCAGTTACTCGGAGCGGGGGGGCGATTCCACAGATACGCAGTATTTT CASSYSERGGDSTDTQYF
TRBJ2-7 14 TRBD1 TRBV5-5 many TGTGCCAGCAGCTCGGGACAGGGAGACTACGAGCAGTACTTC CASSSGQGDYEQYF
TRBJ2-7 13 TRBD1 TRBV19 - TGTGCCAGTAGTGCGGGACAGGGAGGCGAGCAGTACTTC CASSAGQGGEQYF
TRBJ1-2 13 TRBD1 TRBV28 - TGTGCCAGCAGTTTAGTTAGAGGGGGCAGCTACACCTTC CASSLVRGGSYTF
TRBJ1-3 15 TRBD1 TRBV7-6 - TGTGCCAGCAGCAGGGGACAGGTCTATGGAAACACCATATATTTT CASSRGQVYGNTIYF
TRBJ2-2 14 - TRBV24-1 - TGTGCCACCAGTGATGCTCGGGTCACCGGGGAGCTGTTTTTT CATSDARVTGELFF
TRBJ2-6 15 TRBD1 TRBV7-9 - TGTGCCAGCAGCTTAGGGGACAGGCTGCCCAACGTCCTGACTTTC CASSLGDRLPNVLTF
TRBJ1-2 13 TRBD1 TRBV12-3/TRBV12-4 - TGTGCCAGCAGCCGACAGGGAAGCGAAGGCTACACCTTC CASSRQGSEGYTF
TRBJ1-2 15 TRBD1 TRBV4-3 - TGCGCCAGCAGCCAAGCCCTCCAGGGGGCGGGCGGCTACACCTTC CASSQALQGAGGYTF
TRBJ2-2 14 - TRBV2 - TGTGCCAGCAGTTGGGGCCCTAACACCGGGGAGCTGTTTTTT CASSWGPNTGELFF
TRBJ2-7 15 TRBD2 TRBV10-2 once TGCGCCAGCAGTGATTCGGGACTAGCGGGGTACGAGCAGTACTTC CASSDSGLAGYEQYF
TRBJ1-1 14 - TRBV30 - TGTGCCTGGAGTGGGCAGGGAAGGTCCACTGAAGCTTTCTTT CAWSGQGRSTEAFF
TRBJ1-5 17 TRBD1 TRBV24-1 - TGTGCCACCAGTGAGGACCATCCGGGACAGGGCATTCAGCCCCAGCATTTT CATSEDHPGQGIQPQHF
TRBJ1-1 15 TRBD1 TRBV5-4 - TGTGCCAGCAGCTTAAGGGGGCGAACGAACGCTGAAGCTTTCTTT CASSLRGRTNAEAFF
TRBJ1-2 12 - TRBV2 - TGTGCCAGCAGTACTTGGGCGGGAGGCTACACCTTC CASSTWAGGYTF
TRBJ1-2 13 TRBD1 TRBV19 - TGTGCCATTTCCGACAGGGATCTATACGGCTACACCTTC CAISDRDLYGYTF
TRBJ1-3 14 - TRBV9 - TGTGCCAGCAGCCCCCGGACAGCTCCGGACACCATATATTTT CASSPRTAPDTIYF
TRBJ2-3 16 TRBD2 TRBV30 - TGTGCCTGGAGTCCTCCGGGACTAGCGGGGTCAGATACGCAGTATTTT CAWSPPGLAGSDTQYF
TRBJ1-1 14 TRBD1 TRBV6-5 - TGTGCCAGCAGGACAGGGCTCATGAACACTGAAGCTTTCTTT CASRTGLMNTEAFF
TRBJ1-1 14 - TRBV27 - TGTGCCAGCAGTTTAGACAGCCGACGAAATGAAGCTTTCTTT CASSLDSRRNEAFF
TRBJ1-6 15 TRBD1 TRBV2 - TGTGCCAGCACTTTGGGACAGGTTATTAATTCACCCCTCCACTTT CASTLGQVINSPLHF
TRBJ2-7 17 TRBD2 TRBV5-8 - TGTGCCAGCAGCTTCCCTAGCGGGGGATTCGTCTCCTACGAGCAGTACTTC CASSFPSGGFVSYEQYF
TRBJ2-5 15 TRBD2 TRBV7-3 - TGTGCCAGCAGCTTGGGCAGCGGGGTTCAAGAGACCCAGTACTTC CASSLGSGVQETQYF
TRBJ2-5 16 - TRBV7-2 - TGTGCCAGCAGCTTAGTTGGGACATCGTACCAAGAGACCCAGTACTTC CASSLVGTSYQETQYF
TRBJ1-5 15 TRBD1 TRBV7-2 - TGTGCCAGCAGCTTAGCGTTGGGACAGGATCAGCCCCAGCATTTT CASSLALGQDQPQHF
TRBJ2-7 15 - TRBV4-3 - TGCGCCAGCAGCCAAGAAGGAACAGGATCCTACGAGCAGTACTTC CASSQEGTGSYEQYF
TRBJ2-1 15 - TRBV27 - TGTGCCAGCAGACAGGGTCGGAGCTTCTACAATGAGCAGTTCTTC CASRQGRSFYNEQFF
TRBJ2-3 14 TRBD1 TRBV7-3 - TGTGCCAGCAGCTTTGGGACAGATCTCGATACGCAGTATTTT CASSFGTDLDTQYF
TRBJ2-5 14 - TRBV10-3 - TGTGCCATCAGTGAGTCGGCTAGTATGGAGACCCAGTACTTC CAISESASMETQYF
TRBJ2-2 18 - TRBV7-8 many TGTGCCAGCAGCCCTGTGGCCGGGACACTTCGGGGCACCGGGGAGCTGTTTTTT CASSPVAGTLRGTGELFF
TRBJ2-5 14 TRBD2 TRBV5-1 - TGCGCCAGCAGCTTCTCAGCGGGGCAAGAGACCCAGTACTTC CASSFSAGQETQYF
TRBJ1-6 12 - TRBV18 - TGTGCCAGCTCACCAGAGGGTTCACCCCTCCACTTT CASSPEGSPLHF
TRBJ2-2 16 - TRBV4-2 - TGTGCCAGCAGCCAGTCAGGGGTAGGCGACACCGGGGAGCTGTTTTTT CASSQSGVGDTGELFF